The 2 T cell receptor beta chains below come from one sample, sequenced in a study of identical twins. MiXCR was run by TCRdb on the 5' RACE reads, yielding one entry per CDR3 protein. The sample records around 530,000 distinct CDR3 sequences, about 16% being singletons. This sample was shared with a second study, whose subject was yellow fever vaccine responses in identical twins.

Sequencing was carried out using CD4+ T cells sorted from blood. All receptors derive from a woman under 30 in good health.

The rearrangement joins TRBV7-9 to TRBJ1-2; 7 bases map to TRBD1. J lost 8 bases, V lost 0 bases, and 12 bases had no gene match. The CDR3 runs to 16 residues. The V gene's germline CDR1 is SEHNR and CDR2 FQNEAQ (reference sequence). CDR3 region: CASSLALGGIFGGYTF. The CDR3 DNA sequence: TGTGCCAGCAGCTTAGCGCTAGGGGGCATCTTTGGAGGCTACACCTTC.

This clonotype was counted between two and nine times. The chain couples TRBV5-1 to TRBJ2-1; no firm D call. This CDR3 has 14 residues. Germline V CDR1 and CDR2: SGHRS, YFSETQ. V dropped 3 bases and J dropped 5 bases, with 12 bases sitting between them. CDR3 DNA: TGCGCCAGCAGCTCCTCTTTGAATAACAATGAGCAGTTCTTC. Amino acids: CASSSSLNNNEQFF. Drawing the rest from reference TRBV5-1 and TRBJ2-1, the complete variable domain is KAGVTQTPRYLIKTRGQQVTLSCSPISGHRSVSWYQQTPGQGLQFLFEYFSETQRNKGNFPGRFSGRQFSNSRSEMNVSTLELGDSALYLCASSSSLNNNEQFFGPGTRLTVL.